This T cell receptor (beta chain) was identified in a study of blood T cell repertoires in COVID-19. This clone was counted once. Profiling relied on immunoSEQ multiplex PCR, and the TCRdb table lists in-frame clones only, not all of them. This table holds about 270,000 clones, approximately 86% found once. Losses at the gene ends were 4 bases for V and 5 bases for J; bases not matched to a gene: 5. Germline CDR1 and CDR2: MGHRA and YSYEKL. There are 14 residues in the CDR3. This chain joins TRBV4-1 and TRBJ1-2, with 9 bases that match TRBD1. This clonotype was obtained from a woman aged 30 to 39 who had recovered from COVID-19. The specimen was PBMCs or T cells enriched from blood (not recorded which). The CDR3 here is CASSPTGGGYGYTF. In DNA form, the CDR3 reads TGCGCCAGCAGCCCGACAGGGGGTGGATATGGCTACACCTTC.